This T cell receptor (beta chain) was captured by sequencing in a study of cytomegalovirus exposure and HLA in healthy donors. The overall study: A data release that came early held some 79 million unique TCRs from HLA-typed donors.

This clone has just a few counts. Germline CDR1 reads SGHDT; CDR2 reads YYEEEE. This CDR3 has 15 amino acids. Germline trimming cut 1 base from V and 3 bases from J; bases unmatched to any gene: 7. The PCR ran on 60 Vbeta and 13 Jbeta primers. Using immunoSEQ multiplex PCR, the repertoire was profiled, and TCRdb retains in-frame clones only, with some absent. The profile shows about 57,000 clones, roughly four fifths of them singletons. The V and J genes are TRBV5-6 and TRBJ2-7, with 7 bases aligning to TRBD2. Sequencing was performed on PBMCs. The TCR was taken from a man younger than 40 in good health and CMV-seronegative. This CDR3 reads CASSLWGLPYYEQYF. The CDR3 coding sequence is TGTGCCAGCAGCTTGTGGGGACTACCTTACTACGAGCAGTACTTC.